A single sample is the source of the 16 T cell receptor beta chains below, sequenced in a study of blood T cell repertoires in COVID-19. Clones were sequenced by immunoSEQ multiplex PCR, and TCRdb holds only the in-frame ones, with some missing. The table has 110,000 to 150,000 clones, 80% to 90% seen once. The source material was peripheral blood. The receptors were gathered from a woman in her forties with acute or convalescent COVID-19.

This rearrangement joins TRBV19 to TRBJ2-2, with 14 bases matching TRBD2. V lost 4 bases and J lost 6; bases outside the gene matches: 4. The CDR3 consists of 16 residues. CDR1 and CDR2 from the germline V gene are LNHDA and SQIVND (reference sequence). The CDR3 DNA reads as TGTGCCAGTAGTAAACGACTAGCGGGGGGGCCCGGGGAGCTGTTTTTT. Translation gives CASSKRLAGGPGELFF.

The V gene is TRBV4-1, the J gene TRBJ2-1; no clear D gene. Germline lookup yields CDR1 MGHRA and CDR2 YSYEKL. The V and J ends lost 0 bases and 0 bases respectively, with 9 bases between them. The CDR3 covers 16 residues. CDR3 sequence (DNA): TGCGCCAGCAGCCAAGATGCGGTGAGCTCCTACAATGAGCAGTTCTTC. This translates into CASSQDAVSSYNEQFF.

The chain is built from TRBV30 and TRBJ1-1; possible D gene TRBD1, 5 bases. Germline V gene data show CDR1 as GTSNPN and CDR2 as SVGIG (reference sequence). The CDR3 is made up of 14 amino acids. V shed 3 bases and J shed 0 bases, with 11 bases lying between them. Written as DNA, the CDR3 is TGTGCCTGGAGCGCAGGGTTCATGAACACTGAAGCTTTCTTT. Translated: CAWSAGFMNTEAFF.

The V and J genes are TRBV11-2 and TRBJ1-2; possible D gene TRBD1, 6 bases. This CDR3 contains 16 residues. Germline values: CDR1 SGHAT, CDR2 FQNNGV. V dropped 5 bases and J dropped 0 bases, with 16 bases sitting between them. This CDR3 reads CASSREGGRANYGYTF. The CDR3 coding sequence is TGTGCCAGCAGCCGAGAAGGGGGTAGAGCTAACTATGGCTACACCTTC.

The V and J genes are TRBV10-3 and TRBJ1-4; tentatively, D is TRBD1 (6 bases). The V end lost 8 bases, the J end lost 7 bases, and 14 bases lay between the germline ends. The CDR3 consists of 13 residues. Per the germline V gene, CDR1 is ENHRY and CDR2 is SYGVKD. Written as DNA, the CDR3 is TGTGCCATCGCAGCGGGGGCGGGTGAAAAACTGTTTTTT. Its translation: CAIAAGAGEKLFF.

V is TRBV4-1 and J is TRBJ1-1; D perhaps matches TRBD1 (6 bases). With 2 bases removed from V and 4 bases from J, the gap between germline ends came to 17 bases. The CDR3 sequence is 16 residues long. The germline CDR1 and CDR2 sequences are MGHRA and YSYEKL. This CDR3 reads CASSQHPQGSGTEAFF. DNA for the CDR3: TGCGCCAGCAGCCAACACCCCCAGGGGTCCGGCACTGAAGCTTTCTTT.

This clone was seen only a few times. The chain combines TRBV27 with TRBJ2-7; tentatively, D is TRBD2 (6 bases). The germline CDR1 and CDR2 sequences are MNHEY and SMNVEV (reference sequence). The V end was cut by 2 bases, the J end by 4 bases, with 12 bases between. The CDR3 is 14 amino acids. This CDR3 is CASSLGEARYEQYF. The CDR3 region has the DNA TGTGCCAGCAGTTTAGGGGAGGCTCGGTACGAGCAGTACTTC.

V usage is TRBV7-2 and J usage is TRBJ1-4; 9 bases agree with TRBD1. Germline V gene data show CDR1 as SGHTA and CDR2 as FQGNSA. The CDR3 has 15 amino acids. The J segment lost 10 bases and the V segment lost 7 bases, leaving 13 bases of the junction unmatched. The CDR3 coding sequence is TGTGCCAGCACCCTTAGAGGACAGGGGCAAGGAAAACTGTTTTTT. Its protein product is CASTLRGQGQGKLFF. Complete variable domain (other parts from reference TRBV7-2 and TRBJ1-4): GAGVSQSPSNKVTEKGKDVELRCDPISGHTALYWYRQSLGQGLEFLIYFQGNSAPDKSGLPSDRFSAERTGGSVSTLTIQRTQQEDSAVYLCASTLRGQGQGKLFFGSGTQLSVL.

This chain joins TRBV6-5 and TRBJ1-1; tentative D call: TRBD1 (5 bases). The V gene lost 3 bases and the J gene lost 5 bases, with 19 bases spanning the gap. The CDR3 consists of 16 residues. Germline-derived CDR1 and CDR2 are MNHEY and SVGAGI. CDR3 residues: CASSYTFGGRSTEAFF. In DNA form, the CDR3 reads TGTGCCAGCAGTTATACCTTCGGGGGTAGAAGTACTGAAGCTTTCTTT.

V usage is TRBV7-6 and J usage is TRBJ1-6, with D unclear. Trimming left V 5 bases short and J 15 bases short, with 14 bases between. The germline CDR1 and CDR2 sequences are SGHVS and FNYEAQ. CDR3 size: 12 residues. DNA of the CDR3: TGTGCCAGCAGCCCCCCCTTGGGAGTCCTCCACTTT. Its translation is CASSPPLGVLHF.

The genes are TRBV5-1 and TRBJ2-1; a possible D gene is TRBD2 (6 bases). The CDR3 spans 15 residues. Germline loops: CDR1 SGHRS, CDR2 YFSETQ. V shed 0 bases and J shed 4 bases, with 11 bases lying between them. CDR3 residues: CASSLGGKTYNEQFF. CDR3 nucleotide sequence: TGCGCCAGCAGCTTGGGCGGGAAGACTTACAATGAGCAGTTCTTC.

The V gene is TRBV7-9, the J gene TRBJ2-1, with D uncertain. Germline V lookup: CDR1 SEHNR, CDR2 FQNEAQ (reference sequence). The ends were cut back, 3 bases at V and 3 bases at J, with 6 bases in the middle. The CDR3 is made up of 13 amino acids. The CDR3 bases are TGTGCCAGCAGCTTGGCGGTCTACAATGAGCAGTTCTTC. Protein: CASSLAVYNEQFF.

V usage is TRBV11-3 and J usage is TRBJ2-3, with D tentatively TRBD2 (6 bases). This CDR3 region has 15 residues. The V gene lost 5 bases and the J gene lost 4 bases, with 16 bases spanning the gap. Germline V gives CDR1 SGHNT, CDR2 YENEEA. The chain's CDR3 is CASSPTSINADTQYF. The CDR3 DNA sequence: TGTGCCAGCAGCCCGACTAGTATAAATGCAGATACGCAGTATTTT.

The J gene is TRBJ2-5, the V gene TRBV3-1 (or the pseudogene TRBV3-2); 11 nucleotides align to TRBD2. Germline lookup yields CDR1 LGHDT and CDR2 YNNKEL (reference sequence). V was pared by 1 base and J by 5 bases, with 12 bases of the junction left unmatched. This CDR3 has 18 amino acids. CDR3 sequence: CASSQGIGSGGAGETQYF. CDR3 DNA: TGTGCCAGCAGCCAAGGGATCGGTAGCGGGGGGGCCGGGGAGACCCAGTACTTC.

This chain links TRBV12-2 with TRBJ1-2. TRBV12-2 is noted as a pseudogene. This CDR3 has 16 residues. CDR3 residues: CASRSPTALVDYGYTF. In nucleotides, the CDR3 is TGTGCAAGTCGCTCCCCCACCGCCCTAGTCGACTATGGCTACACCTTC.

The chain is built from TRBV9 and TRBJ2-3; the match to TRBD2 covers 9 bases. Trimming removed 4 bases from V and 1 base from J; junction bases left unmatched: 7. The germline V gene has CDR1 SGDLS and CDR2 YYNGEE. The CDR3 has 16 residues. CDR3 DNA sequence: TGTGCCAGCAGCACCCAACTAGCGGGCGGCACAGATACGCAGTATTTT. This encodes CASSTQLAGGTDTQYF.